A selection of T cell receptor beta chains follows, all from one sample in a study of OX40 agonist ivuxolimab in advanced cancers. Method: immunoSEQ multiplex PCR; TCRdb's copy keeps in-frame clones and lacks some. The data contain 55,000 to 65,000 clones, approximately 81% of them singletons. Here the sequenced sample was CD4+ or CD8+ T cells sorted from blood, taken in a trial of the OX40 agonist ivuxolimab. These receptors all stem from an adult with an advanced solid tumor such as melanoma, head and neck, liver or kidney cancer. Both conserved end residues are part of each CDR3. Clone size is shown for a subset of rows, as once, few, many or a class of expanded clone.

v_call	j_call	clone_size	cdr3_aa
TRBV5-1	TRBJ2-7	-	CASSPGSGGAAYEQYF
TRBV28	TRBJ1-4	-	CASMGSNEKLFF
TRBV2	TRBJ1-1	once	CASSEALQGDTEAFF
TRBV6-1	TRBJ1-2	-	CASRETGGRLGYTF
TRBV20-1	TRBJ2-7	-	CSARFDEQYF
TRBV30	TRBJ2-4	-	CAWSAWTVKNIQYF
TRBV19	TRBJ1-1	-	CASSILGREHF
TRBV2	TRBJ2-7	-	CASRRPSGSSYEQYF
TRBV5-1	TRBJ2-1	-	CASSLGPGSYNEQFF
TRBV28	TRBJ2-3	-	CASRPSRGASTDTQYF
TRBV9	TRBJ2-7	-	CASSVVDNGPYEQYF
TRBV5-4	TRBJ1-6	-	CAYQQNSPLHF
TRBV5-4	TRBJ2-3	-	CASRPGRSTDTQYF
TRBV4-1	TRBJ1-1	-	CASSYGRGRDTEAFF
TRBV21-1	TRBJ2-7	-	CASSKWGLALPYEQYF
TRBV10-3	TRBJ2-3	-	CAISESPARTDTQYF
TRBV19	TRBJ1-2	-	CASSIGTAYGYTF
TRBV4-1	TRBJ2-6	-	CASSQEPPRLGANVLTF
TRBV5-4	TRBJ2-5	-	CASSLVLAGVETQYF
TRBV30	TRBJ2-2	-	CAWSVYLNTGELFF
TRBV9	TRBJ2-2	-	CASSNRDRGTGELFF
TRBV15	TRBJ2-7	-	CATSRGPSGGSSYEQYF
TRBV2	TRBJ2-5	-	CASGSSLPIQETQYF
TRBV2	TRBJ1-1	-	CASSLEGPDEGTEAFF
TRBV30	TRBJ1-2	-	CAWSVTGFAGGYTF
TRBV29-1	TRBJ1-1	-	CSVESAATEAFF
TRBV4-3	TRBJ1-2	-	CASSQEGGDGYTF
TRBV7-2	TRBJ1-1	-	CASSWTVNTEAFF
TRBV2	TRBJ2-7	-	CASSAYRGPSYEQYF
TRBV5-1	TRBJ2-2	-	CASSLGTDNTGELFF
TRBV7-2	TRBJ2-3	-	CASSGGQGSKDTQYF
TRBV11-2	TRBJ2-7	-	CASSLGGTYEQYF
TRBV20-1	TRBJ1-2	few	CSATDNYGYTF
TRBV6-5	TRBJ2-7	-	CASSSTRGPFTYEQYF
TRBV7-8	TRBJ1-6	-	CASSFSIGDNSPLHF
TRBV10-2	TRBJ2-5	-	CATSPGLAGGGETQYF
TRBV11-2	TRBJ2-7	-	CASSLAGGSYEQYF
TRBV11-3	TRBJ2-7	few	CASSLGPTSEQYF
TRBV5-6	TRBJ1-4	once	CASSPGRWGAGEKLFF